A single sample gave rise to the 26 T cell receptor beta chains below, sequenced in a study of shared clonotypes between healthy human individuals. Method: immunoSEQ multiplex PCR; TCRdb's copy keeps in-frame clones and lacks some. The table shows 2 million to 3 million clones, with over 85% occurring only once. The material sequenced was naive CD4+ T cells from PBMCs. Subset described: CD45RA+ positively selected. The receptor set was obtained from a man between 18 and 35 years old in good health. Some clones in this sample may be carry-over from other donors' samples.

V is TRBV18 and J is TRBJ2-5, with 7 nucleotides matching TRBD1. V dropped 4 bases and J dropped 5; count of bases not matched to a gene: 10. Per germline, CDR1 KGHSH and CDR2 LQKENI. The CDR3 contains 15 residues. In DNA form, the CDR3 reads TGTGCCAGCTCACTAAATACAGGGGCCGGGGAGACCCAGTACTTC. It codes for CASSLNTGAGETQYF.

This clone was seen only a few times. CDR3 DNA: TGCAGCGTTGCGGTACAGGGAACTGGAAACACCATATATTTT. Its translation: CSVAVQGTGNTIYF. The V and J genes are TRBV29-1 and TRBJ1-3; tentative D call: TRBD1 (6 bases). The CDR3 has 14 amino acids. Germline V CDR1 and CDR2: SQVTM, ANQGSEA. Trimming stripped 4 bases from V and 2 bases from J, with 12 bases between.

The chain joins TRBV9 to TRBJ1-1, with TRBD1 as a possible D gene (5 bases). The V and J ends lost 0 bases and 3 bases respectively, with 9 bases between them. This CDR3 is 14 amino acids long. CDR1 is SGDLS, CDR2 YYNGEE, per germline. CDR3 loop: CASSVGGRDTEAFF. The DNA of the CDR3 is TGTGCCAGCAGCGTAGGGGGCCGGGACACTGAAGCTTTCTTT.

V and J are TRBV19 and TRBJ2-7, with TRBD1 matching 9 bases. CDR3 length equals 14 residues. V trimming: 10 bases; J trimming: 4 bases; junction bases outside the gene matches: 11. The germline V gene encodes CDR1 LNHDA and CDR2 SQIVND (reference sequence). The CDR3 DNA reads TGTGCCACCCGACCCCGGGACAGGGTGTACGAGCAGTACTTC. Residues: CATRPRDRVYEQYF.

This clone showed up just once. This chain uses TRBV14 with TRBJ2-1; the D is unclear. The V gene lost 7 bases and the J gene lost 3 bases, with 10 bases spanning the gap. This CDR3 region has 13 residues. Germline values: CDR1 SGHDN, CDR2 FVKESK. CDR3 protein: CASKKGYYNEQFF. The DNA for the CDR3 is TGTGCCAGCAAGAAAGGATACTACAATGAGCAGTTCTTC.

This clone was detected only a few times. The chain combines TRBV6-1 with TRBJ2-3; the D gene is possibly TRBD2 (6 bases). Germline CDR1 reads MNHNS; CDR2 reads SASEGT. V was clipped by 5 bases and J by 2 bases, with 11 bases between them. The CDR3 length is 14 residues. The CDR3 region is CASSTAGYTDTQYF. The CDR3 coding sequence is TGTGCCAGCAGTACTGCGGGATACACAGATACGCAGTATTTT.

The gene calls are TRBV18 and TRBJ2-1; tentative D call: TRBD1 (7 bases). Trimming removed 0 bases from V and 0 bases from J, with 12 bases in between. The germline CDR1 and CDR2 sequences are KGHSH and LQKENI. This CDR3 region has 17 residues. In nucleotides, the CDR3 is TGTGCCAGCTCACCACCGGAGGGGGCCGGCTCCTACAATGAGCAGTTCTTC. Its translation: CASSPPEGAGSYNEQFF. The entire variable domain, with the rest obtained from reference TRBV18 and TRBJ2-1, is as follows: NAGVMQNPRHLVRRRGQEARLRCSPMKGHSHVYWYRQLPEEGLKFMVYLQKENIIDESGMPKERFSAEFPKEGPSILRIQQVVRGDSAAYFCASSPPEGAGSYNEQFFGPGTRLTVL.

The V and J genes are TRBV5-1 and TRBJ2-1; D gene unclear. Trimming stripped 7 bases from V and 10 bases from J, with 21 bases between. Per the germline V gene, CDR1 is SGHRS and CDR2 is YFSETQ. The CDR3 runs to 14 residues. CDR3 residues: CASGPWSSDGEQFF. CDR3 bases: TGCGCCAGCGGACCGTGGTCGTCGGATGGCGAGCAGTTCTTC.

The chain joins TRBV6-1 to TRBJ2-3; D assignment may be TRBD1 or TRBD2 (6 bases each). Per the germline V gene, CDR1 is MNHNS and CDR2 is SASEGT. The CDR3 sequence is 16 residues long. V was trimmed by 3 bases and J by 2 bases, leaving 15 bases between them. The CDR3 DNA is TGTGCCAGCAGTGAGTTTTCGGGGGCCCTCACAGATACGCAGTATTTT. Translating it yields CASSEFSGALTDTQYF.

The rearrangement uses TRBV10-2 and TRBJ1-5; 8 bases align to TRBD1. Trimming removed 3 bases from V and 3 bases from J; junction bases left unmatched: 4. Per germline, CDR1 WSHSY and CDR2 SAAADI. The CDR3 has 15 residues. The CDR3 DNA is TGCGCCAGCAGTGACCAGGGGGCGGTCAATCAGCCCCAGCATTTT. It specifies CASSDQGAVNQPQHF.

This chain uses TRBV5-4 with TRBJ1-2, with D unclear. Germline V gene sequence: CDR1 SGHNT, CDR2 YYREEE (reference sequence). V was shortened by 1 base and J by 2 bases, with 9 bases between the two germline ends. The CDR3 is made up of 14 amino acids. CDR3 loop: CASSLSVQNYGYTF. The CDR3, as DNA: TGTGCCAGCAGCTTGTCCGTTCAAAACTATGGCTACACCTTC.

This chain uses TRBV5-1 with TRBJ2-5, with TRBD1 matching 7 bases. Germline values: CDR1 SGHRS, CDR2 YFSETQ. The length of the CDR3 is 14 residues. J lost 1 base, V lost 4 bases, and 4 bases had no gene match. Written as DNA, the CDR3 is TGCGCCAGCAGCGGGGGACAGCTCCAAGAGACCCAGTACTTC. This translates into CASSGGQLQETQYF.

This clone was seen a few times. This rearrangement joins TRBV20-1 to TRBJ1-1, with D unclear. CDR1 is DFQATT, CDR2 SNEGSKA, per germline (reference sequence). The CDR3 length is 11 residues. The V and J ends lost 4 bases and 1 base respectively, with 4 bases between them. CDR3 loop: CSATRNTEAFF. The CDR3 bases are TGCAGTGCTACCCGGAACACTGAAGCTTTCTTT.

Only one count was recorded for this clone. V is TRBV5-1 and J is TRBJ2-7, with D perhaps TRBD2 (6 bases). The ends were cut back, 4 bases at V and 3 bases at J, with 20 bases in the middle. The germline CDR1 and CDR2 sequences are SGHRS and YFSETQ. This CDR3 has 16 amino acids. The DNA of the CDR3 is TGCGCCAGCAGCCCACCCCTCAGCGGTAGCGGCTACGAGCAGTACTTC. It codes for CASSPPLSGSGYEQYF.

The V gene is TRBV30, the J gene TRBJ2-1; D ambiguous. This CDR3 spans 13 amino acids. The V and J ends lost 4 bases and 3 bases respectively, with 10 bases between them. Per the germline V gene, CDR1 is GTSNPN and CDR2 is SVGIG (reference sequence). The CDR3: CAWTPGNYNEQFF. For the CDR3, the DNA is TGTGCCTGGACCCCAGGTAACTACAATGAGCAGTTCTTC.

This chain connects TRBV7-8 to TRBJ1-1; D unresolved. This CDR3 contains 14 residues. Trimming stripped 6 bases from V and 0 bases from J, with 11 bases between. Looked up from germline, CDR1 is SGHVS and CDR2 is FQNEAQ. The CDR3 loop is CASRPNIMNTEAFF. CDR3 DNA sequence: TGTGCCAGCAGACCGAACATCATGAACACTGAAGCTTTCTTT.

V usage is TRBV5-1 and J usage is TRBJ1-2, with D perhaps matching TRBD1 (6 bases). Germline loops: CDR1 SGHRS, CDR2 YFSETQ. The CDR3 sequence is 13 residues long. Trimming shortened V by 3 bases and J by 4 bases, and 10 bases separated the two germline ends. CDR3 in amino acids: CASSSTGSYGYTF. The DNA of the CDR3 is TGCGCCAGCAGCTCAACAGGGAGCTATGGCTACACCTTC.

The genes are TRBV6-5 and TRBJ2-3, with TRBD1 identical over 9 bases. The V gene end was trimmed by 5 bases and the J gene end by 6 bases; junction bases not matched to a gene: 6. Germline V gives CDR1 MNHEY, CDR2 SVGAGI. The CDR3 is 14 residues long. CDR3 sequence (DNA): TGTGCCAGCAGTAGGGGGACAGGGAAGGATACGCAGTATTTT. Translation: CASSRGTGKDTQYF.

The chain uses TRBV6-1 and TRBJ1-3, with D perhaps TRBD1 (5 bases). The CDR3 loop spans 17 amino acids. The V gene lost 2 bases and the J gene lost 4 bases, with 18 bases spanning the gap. Germline-derived CDR1 and CDR2 are MNHNS and SASEGT. The CDR3 loop is CASSEMVRTGLGNTIYF. For the CDR3, the DNA is TGTGCCAGCAGTGAAATGGTTCGGACGGGGCTCGGAAACACCATATATTTT.

The chain couples TRBV4-1 to TRBJ2-7; 10 bases map to TRBD2. Germline CDR1 reads MGHRA; CDR2 reads YSYEKL. The CDR3 is made up of 15 amino acids. The junction had 8 bases not matched to a gene; V was cut back by 0 bases and J by 9 bases. The CDR3 is CASSQDASGGLRQYF. DNA for the CDR3: TGCGCCAGCAGCCAAGATGCTAGCGGGGGACTCCGGCAGTACTTC.

V is TRBV25-1 and J is TRBJ2-7; D possibly corresponds to TRBD2 (5 bases). The germline V gene encodes CDR1 MGHDK and CDR2 SYGVNS. Trimming took 6 bases from V and 6 from J, leaving 12 bases between them. This CDR3 has 12 residues. CDR3 loop: CASRPGGGEQYF. CDR3 bases: TGTGCCAGCAGGCCAGGAGGAGGCGAGCAGTACTTC.

This chain joins TRBV7-6 and TRBJ1-1, with a weak D call TRBD1 (5 bases). The V end was cut by 5 bases, the J end by 3 bases, with 16 bases between. This CDR3 region has 15 residues. Germline CDR1 SGHVS, CDR2 FNYEAQ. This CDR3 reads CASSVSTAPDTEAFF. The CDR3 DNA is TGTGCCAGCAGCGTATCGACAGCCCCAGACACTGAAGCTTTCTTT. The full variable domain, rest sourced from reference TRBV7-6 and TRBJ1-1, is GAGVSQSPRYKVTKRGQDVALRCDPISGHVSLYWYRQALGQGPEFLTYFNYEAQQDKSGLPNDRFSAERPEGSISTLTIQRTEQRDSAMYRCASSVSTAPDTEAFFGQGTRLTVV.

A single count supports this clone. The rearrangement uses TRBV7-2 and TRBJ2-4; 8 bases map to TRBD2. V shed 3 bases, J shed 6 bases, and the junction held 7 bases outside the gene matches. The CDR3 runs to 15 residues. In germline, CDR1 is SGHTA, CDR2 FQGNSA. CDR3 residues: CASSFDLAGINIQYF. In nucleotides, the CDR3 is TGTGCCAGCAGCTTCGACCTAGCGGGCATAAACATTCAGTACTTC.

V gene TRBV27 combines with J gene TRBJ2-7; 10 nucleotides line up with TRBD2. The junction had 12 bases not matched to a gene; V was cut back by 6 bases and J by 4 bases. There are 16 residues in the CDR3. Germline assignment: CDR1 MNHEY and CDR2 SMNVEV (reference sequence). In DNA, the CDR3 is TGTGCCAGCAGCCCCCTGCGACCAGCGGGAGGGTACGAGCAGTACTTC. Encoded protein: CASSPLRPAGGYEQYF.

The gene calls are TRBV7-9 and TRBJ2-7; a weak D match, TRBD2 (6 bases). The CDR3 length is 12 residues. V lost 11 bases and J 3 bases, leaving 14 bases between the germline ends. Germline loops: CDR1 SEHNR, CDR2 FQNEAQ (reference sequence). In nucleotides, the CDR3 is TGTGCCGCGGGCCGGGAGCGCTACGAGCAGTACTTC. Residues: CAAGRERYEQYF. Supplemented by reference TRBV7-9 and TRBJ2-7, the full variable domain reads DTGVSQNPRHKITKRGQNVTFRCDPISEHNRLYWYRQTLGQGPEFLTYFQNEAQLEKSRLLSDRFSAERPKGSFSTLEIQRTEQGDSAMYLCAAGRERYEQYFGPGTRLTVT.

The genes are TRBV9 and TRBJ2-1; no clear D gene. V was clipped by 1 base and J by 4 bases, with 15 bases between them. The germline V gene has CDR1 SGDLS and CDR2 YYNGEE. The CDR3 spans 16 residues. In DNA, the CDR3 is TGTGCCAGCAGCGTATATAACGGTTTAAATTACAATGAGCAGTTCTTC. Its translation: CASSVYNGLNYNEQFF.